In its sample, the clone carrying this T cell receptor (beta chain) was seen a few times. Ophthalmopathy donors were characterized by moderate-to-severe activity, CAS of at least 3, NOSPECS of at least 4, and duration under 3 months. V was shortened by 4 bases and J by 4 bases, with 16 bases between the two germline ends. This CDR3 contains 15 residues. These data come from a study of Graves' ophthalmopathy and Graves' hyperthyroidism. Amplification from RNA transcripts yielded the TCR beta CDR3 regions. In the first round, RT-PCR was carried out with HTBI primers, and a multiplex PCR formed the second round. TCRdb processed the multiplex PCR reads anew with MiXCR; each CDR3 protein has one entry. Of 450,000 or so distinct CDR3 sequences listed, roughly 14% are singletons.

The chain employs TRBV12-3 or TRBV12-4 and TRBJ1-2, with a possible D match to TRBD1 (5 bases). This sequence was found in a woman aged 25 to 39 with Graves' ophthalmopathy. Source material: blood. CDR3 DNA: TGTGCCAGCAGTTCCGATGGGGCGGTGACCTATGGCTACACCTTC. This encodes CASSSDGAVTYGYTF.